The rows below give T cell receptor beta chains drawn from one sample of a study of cytomegalovirus exposure and HLA in healthy donors. The table came from immunoSEQ multiplex PCR; TCRdb's copy has only in-frame clones and leaves some out. The sample consists of 150,000 to 200,000 clones, approximately 78% of them appearing once. Specimen: PBMCs. The origin of the receptors is a woman in her late teens or twenties in good health and CMV-seronegative. CDR3s include the opening cysteine and the closing phenylalanine or tryptophan. D genes are given only for firm matches. Not all rows give a size; the values are once, few, many and, for expanded clones, a class.

- TRBJ2-7 - 13 TRBV6-1 TGTGCCACCTTTCCCCCTGGGCCCTACGAGCAGTACTTC CATFPPGPYEQYF
TRBD1 TRBJ1-5 - 15 TRBV7-8 TGTGCCAGCAGCCAGGGGGTCGCCCCGAATCAGCCCCAGCATTTT CASSQGVAPNQPQHF
TRBD2 TRBJ2-2 medium-sized 18 TRBV4-2 TGTGCCAGCAGCCAAGATGACTCGGGGACTAGCCCCACCGGGGAGCTGTTTTTT CASSQDDSGTSPTGELFF
TRBD1 TRBJ2-7 - 15 TRBV5-5 TGTGCCAGCAGCTCGGGACAGGGGAGCTCCTACGAGCAGTACTTC CASSSGQGSSYEQYF
- TRBJ2-7 - 16 TRBV5-5 TGTGCCAGCAGCCCTCCGGAGACAGCAAACTCCTACGAGCAGTACTTC CASSPPETANSYEQYF
- TRBJ1-4 - 12 TRBV10-2 TGCGCCAGCAGTGAGGTACAGGAAAAACTGTTTTTT CASSEVQEKLFF
TRBD1 TRBJ1-1 - 15 TRBV10-2 TGCGCCAGCAGTGGATTGAGAGGGGGCCGCACTGAAGCTTTCTTT CASSGLRGGRTEAFF
TRBD2 TRBJ2-3 - 15 TRBV5-4 TGTGCCAGCGGAAAACTAGCGGGAGGCCCAGATACGCAGTATTTT CASGKLAGGPDTQYF
- TRBJ1-5 - 16 TRBV28 TGTGCCAGCAGTAGGTCCAGGGGACGAGGCAATCAGCCCCAGCATTTT CASSRSRGRGNQPQHF
- TRBJ2-1 - 14 TRBV15 TGTGCCACCAGCAAAAGGGGGAGCTACAATGAGCAGTTCTTC CATSKRGSYNEQFF
TRBD1 TRBJ2-7 - 16 TRBV5-1 TGCGCCAGCAGCTTGTCTCCCCGGGACAGCCGCTACGAGCAGTACTTC CASSLSPRDSRYEQYF
- TRBJ2-6 - 15 TRBV5-1 TGCGCCAGCAGCCGCGTCCCTTCTGGGGCCAACGTCCTGACTTTC CASSRVPSGANVLTF
TRBD1 TRBJ2-7 - 13 TRBV6-5 TGTGCCAGCACTCCGGGACAGTCCTACGAGCAGTACTTC CASTPGQSYEQYF
TRBD1 TRBJ1-2 - 15 TRBV6-5 TGTGCCAGCAGTTACCGGGGACAGGGAACATATGGCTACACCTTC CASSYRGQGTYGYTF
TRBD2 TRBJ2-2 - 19 TRBV19 TGTGCCAGTAGTCTTAGCGGGGGGGCAAGCCGCAAGGGTAACGGGGAGCTGTTTTTT CASSLSGGASRKGNGELFF
TRBD1 TRBJ1-4 - 15 TRBV4-1 TGCGCCAGCAGCCAAAGACAGGGGGCAGGTGAAAAACTGTTTTTT CASSQRQGAGEKLFF
TRBD1 TRBJ1-5 - 17 TRBV2 TGTGCCAGCAGTGAAGCAATCGGGACAGGGCTAAATCAGCCCCAGCATTTT CASSEAIGTGLNQPQHF
- TRBJ2-7 once 13 TRBV18 TGTGCCAGCTCACCACAGGACTTTCCGGAGCAGTACTTC CASSPQDFPEQYF
TRBD1 TRBJ1-1 - 15 TRBV6-5 TGTGCCAGCAGTTTGTACTCCGGGACAGGGATTAAAGCTTTCTTT CASSLYSGTGIKAFF
- TRBJ1-1 - 12 TRBV2 TGTGCCAGCTCTACCATGAACACTGAAGCTTTCTTT CASSTMNTEAFF
- TRBJ1-2 - 14 TRBV5-6 TGTGCCAGCAGCTTGGGCGGGGGCTACTATGGCTACACCTTC CASSLGGGYYGYTF
- TRBJ1-1 - 14 TRBV2 TGTGCCAGCATGGCAGGGGCCGGGTACACTGAAGCTTTCTTT CASMAGAGYTEAFF
- TRBJ1-3 - 16 TRBV4-2 TGTGCCAGCAGCCAAGCCCAAGGGGGCTCTGGAAACACCATATATTTT CASSQAQGGSGNTIYF
TRBD2 TRBJ2-7 - 15 TRBV5-4 TGTGCCAGCAGCAAGTGGACTAGCGGCTCCTACGAGCAGTACTTC CASSKWTSGSYEQYF
TRBD1 TRBJ2-5 - 15 TRBV4-1 TGCGCCAGCAGCCAGGCAACAGGGGGCCCGGAGACCCAGTACTTC CASSQATGGPETQYF
- TRBJ2-1 - 15 TRBV2 TGTGCCAGCAGTGAAGGGGGGGGGCCTTTTAATGAGCAGTTCTTC CASSEGGGPFNEQFF
TRBD1 TRBJ2-1 once 16 TRBV29-1 TGCAGCTCATCCGGGTCGACAGGGCGAGTCTACAATGAGCAGTTCTTC CSSSGSTGRVYNEQFF
TRBD2 TRBJ2-5 - 14 TRBV19 TGTGCCACTTCGGGACTAGCGGGGCAAGAGACCCAGTACTTC CATSGLAGQETQYF
TRBD2 TRBJ2-3 - 18 TRBV7-6 TGTGCCAGCAGCTTAGTTCCCGGGCGGGGGGCCCCCACAGATACGCAGTATTTT CASSLVPGRGAPTDTQYF
TRBD2 TRBJ2-1 few 19 TRBV28 TGTGCCAGCAGTTATCCGCCAGGGACTAGCGGGAGTCTGCCCAATGAGCAGTTCTTC CASSYPPGTSGSLPNEQFF
- TRBJ1-5 - 15 TRBV28 TGTGCCAGCAGTTTAGGCGGGGGGCGATTTCAGCCCCAGCATTTT CASSLGGGRFQPQHF
- TRBJ2-7 - 11 TRBV5-1 TGCGCCAGCAGCTTGGCCCAGAAGCAGTACTTC CASSLAQKQYF
- TRBJ2-2 - 15 TRBV6-1 TGTGCCAGCATTTCAGGAACAGCGAACACCGGGGAGCTGTTTTTT CASISGTANTGELFF
TRBD1 TRBJ2-5 - 15 TRBV29-1 TGCAGCGCTCGGGACAGATCCGCTGAGAGAGAGACCCAGTACTTC CSARDRSAERETQYF
- TRBJ2-1 - 12 TRBV9 TGTGCCAGCGGCCCATTGGACAATGAGCAGTTCTTC CASGPLDNEQFF
- TRBJ2-1 few 14 TRBV5-1 TGCGCCAGCAGCTTGGGGGAGGTTTTCAATGAGCAGTTCTTC CASSLGEVFNEQFF
TRBD1 TRBJ1-4 - 14 TRBV6-1 TGTGCCAGCAGTCCGGGACAGATGAATGAAAAACTGTTTTTT CASSPGQMNEKLFF
TRBD1 TRBJ1-5 - 14 TRBV19 TGTGCCAGTAGTATCGGACAGGGCAATCAGCCCCAGCATTTT CASSIGQGNQPQHF
- TRBJ1-1 - 15 TRBV19 TGTGCCAGTAGTATATACGGCTTCCAGGCAGGGGAAGCTTTCTTT CASSIYGFQAGEAFF
TRBD1 TRBJ2-4 - 16 TRBV7-9 TGTGCCAGCAGCCCGCAGACAGGGTTAGCCAAAAACATTCAGTACTTC CASSPQTGLAKNIQYF
- TRBJ2-7 - 16 TRBV28 TGTGCCAGCAGTTTATATCTCAGGGTTCTAGCCTACGAGCAGTACTTC CASSLYLRVLAYEQYF
TRBD1 TRBJ1-2 - 15 TRBV11-2 TGTGCCAGCAGCCCTCGGACAGGTGGGATCTATGGCTACACCTTC CASSPRTGGIYGYTF
TRBD1 TRBJ2-1 - 14 TRBV10-3 TGTGCCATCAGTGCTGGACAGGGGATTCCGGAGCAGTTCTTC CAISAGQGIPEQFF
TRBD1 TRBJ2-7 - 14 TRBV6-1 TGTGCCAGCACCTATCCGGCAGGGGGCGACGAGCAGTACTTC CASTYPAGGDEQYF
- TRBJ2-3 - 16 TRBV5-6 TGTGCCAGCAGCTTGGGTCGGAGTCCTCTCGCAGATACGCAGTATTTT CASSLGRSPLADTQYF
- TRBJ2-3 - 15 TRBV5-6 TGTGCCAGCAGCTTGGGTCAGGAAGGCACAGATACGCAGTATTTT CASSLGQEGTDTQYF
TRBD1 TRBJ1-2 - 12 TRBV2 TGTGCCAGCGGGGGGACAGACTATGGCTACACCTTC CASGGTDYGYTF
TRBD2 TRBJ2-7 - 16 TRBV6-5 TGTGCCAGCAGTTACCCGAAAGCGGGAGGACCCTACGAGCAGTACTTC CASSYPKAGGPYEQYF
TRBD1 TRBJ1-1 - 16 TRBV14 TGTGCCAGCAGCCAAGCAGGGGGGTGGTTCGCCACTGAAGCTTTCTTT CASSQAGGWFATEAFF